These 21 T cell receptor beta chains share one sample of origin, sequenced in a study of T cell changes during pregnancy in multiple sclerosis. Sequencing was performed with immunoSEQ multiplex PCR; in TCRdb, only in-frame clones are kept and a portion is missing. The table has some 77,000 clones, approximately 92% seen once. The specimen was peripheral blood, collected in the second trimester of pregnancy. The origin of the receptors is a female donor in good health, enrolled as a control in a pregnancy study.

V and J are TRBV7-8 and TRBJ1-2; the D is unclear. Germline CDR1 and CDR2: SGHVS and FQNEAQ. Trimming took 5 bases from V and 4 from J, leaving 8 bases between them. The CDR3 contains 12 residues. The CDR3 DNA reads TGTGCCAGCAGCCCTACAGCCTATGGCTACACCTTC. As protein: CASSPTAYGYTF.

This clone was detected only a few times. The CDR3 DNA sequence: TGTGCCAGCGACAACAGGGGAGAGGGCGGTTTGCAGCCCCAGCATTTT. Translated: CASDNRGEGGLQPQHF. The rearrangement links TRBV2 to TRBJ1-5, with TRBD1 identical over 7 bases. Germline V gene data show CDR1 as SNHLY and CDR2 as FYNNEI. The CDR3 sequence is 16 residues long. Trimming removed 8 bases from V and 7 bases from J; junction bases left unmatched: 17.

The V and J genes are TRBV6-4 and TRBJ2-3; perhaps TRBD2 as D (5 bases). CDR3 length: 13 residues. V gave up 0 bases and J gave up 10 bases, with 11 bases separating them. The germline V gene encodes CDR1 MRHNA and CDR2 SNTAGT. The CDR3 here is CASSDSRRIPQYF. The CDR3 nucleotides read TGTGCCAGCAGTGACTCTCGGAGGATCCCGCAGTATTTT.

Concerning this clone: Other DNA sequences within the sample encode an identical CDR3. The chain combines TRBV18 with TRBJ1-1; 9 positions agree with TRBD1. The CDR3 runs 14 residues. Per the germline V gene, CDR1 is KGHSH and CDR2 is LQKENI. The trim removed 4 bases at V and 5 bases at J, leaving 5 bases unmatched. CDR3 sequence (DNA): TGTGCCAGCTCACAACAGGGGGCTGGAACTGAAGCTTTCTTT. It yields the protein CASSQQGAGTEAFF. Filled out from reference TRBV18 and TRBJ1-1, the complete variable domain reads NAGVMQNPRHLVRRRGQEARLRCSPMKGHSHVYWYRQLPEEGLKFMVYLQKENIIDESGMPKERFSAEFPKEGPSILRIQQVVRGDSAAYFCASSQQGAGTEAFFGQGTRLTVV.

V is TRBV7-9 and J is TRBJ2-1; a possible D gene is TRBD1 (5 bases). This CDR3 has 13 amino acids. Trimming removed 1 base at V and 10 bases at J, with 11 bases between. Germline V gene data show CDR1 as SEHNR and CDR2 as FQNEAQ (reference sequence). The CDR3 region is CASSLGGRGEQFF. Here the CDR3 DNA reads TGTGCCAGCAGCTTAGGTGGAAGGGGCGAGCAGTTCTTC.

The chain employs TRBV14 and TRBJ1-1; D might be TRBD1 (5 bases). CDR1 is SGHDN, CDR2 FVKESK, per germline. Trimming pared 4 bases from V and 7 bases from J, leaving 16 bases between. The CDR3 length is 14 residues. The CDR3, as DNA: TGTGCCAGCAGCCTATTGGTGCGGGGGGATGAAGCTTTCTTT. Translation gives CASSLLVRGDEAFF.

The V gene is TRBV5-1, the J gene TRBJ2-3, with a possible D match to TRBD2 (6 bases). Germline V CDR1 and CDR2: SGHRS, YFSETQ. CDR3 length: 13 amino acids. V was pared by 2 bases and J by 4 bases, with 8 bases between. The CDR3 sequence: CASSFTSPDTQYF. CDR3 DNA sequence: TGCGCCAGCAGCTTTACTAGCCCAGATACGCAGTATTTT. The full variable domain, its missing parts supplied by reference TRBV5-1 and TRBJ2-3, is KAGVTQTPRYLIKTRGQQVTLSCSPISGHRSVSWYQQTPGQGLQFLFEYFSETQRNKGNFPGRFSGRQFSNSRSEMNVSTLELGDSALYLCASSFTSPDTQYFGPGTRLTVL.

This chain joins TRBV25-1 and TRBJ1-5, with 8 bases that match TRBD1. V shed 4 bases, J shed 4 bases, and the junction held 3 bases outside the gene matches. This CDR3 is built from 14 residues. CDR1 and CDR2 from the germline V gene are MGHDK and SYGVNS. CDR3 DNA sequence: TGTGCCAGCAGTGGGACAGGGAATAATCAGCCCCAGCATTTT. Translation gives CASSGTGNNQPQHF.

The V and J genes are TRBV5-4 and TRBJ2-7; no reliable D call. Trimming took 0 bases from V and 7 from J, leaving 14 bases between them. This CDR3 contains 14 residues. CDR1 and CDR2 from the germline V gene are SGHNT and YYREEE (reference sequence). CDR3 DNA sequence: TGTGCCAGCAGCTTGGTGGGCAGTTTAGGAGAGCAGTACTTC. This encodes CASSLVGSLGEQYF.

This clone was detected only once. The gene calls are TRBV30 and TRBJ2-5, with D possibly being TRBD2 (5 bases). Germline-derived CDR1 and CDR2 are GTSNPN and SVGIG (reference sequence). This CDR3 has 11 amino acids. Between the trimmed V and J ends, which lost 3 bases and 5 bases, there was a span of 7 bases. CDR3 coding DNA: TGTGCCTGGAGAAGGGAGGAGACCCAGTACTTC. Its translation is CAWRREETQYF.

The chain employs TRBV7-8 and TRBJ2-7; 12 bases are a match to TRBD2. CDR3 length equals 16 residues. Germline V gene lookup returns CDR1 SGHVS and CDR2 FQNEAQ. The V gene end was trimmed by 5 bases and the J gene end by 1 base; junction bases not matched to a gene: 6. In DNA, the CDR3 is TGTGCCAGCAGCCACGCACTAGCGGGGGGTTCCTACGAGCAGTACTTC. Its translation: CASSHALAGGSYEQYF.

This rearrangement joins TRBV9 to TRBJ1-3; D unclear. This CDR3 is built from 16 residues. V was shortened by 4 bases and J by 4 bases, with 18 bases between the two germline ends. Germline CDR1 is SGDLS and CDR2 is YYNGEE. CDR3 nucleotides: TGTGCCAGCAGCCGGGAATCTGGCCGGGCCGGAAACACCATATATTTT. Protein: CASSRESGRAGNTIYF.

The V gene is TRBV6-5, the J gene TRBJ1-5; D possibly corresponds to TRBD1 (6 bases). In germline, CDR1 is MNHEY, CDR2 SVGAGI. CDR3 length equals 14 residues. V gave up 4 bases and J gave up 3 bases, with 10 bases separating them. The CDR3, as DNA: TGTGCCAGCAGTTCCACAGGGACCAATCAGCCCCAGCATTTT. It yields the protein CASSSTGTNQPQHF.

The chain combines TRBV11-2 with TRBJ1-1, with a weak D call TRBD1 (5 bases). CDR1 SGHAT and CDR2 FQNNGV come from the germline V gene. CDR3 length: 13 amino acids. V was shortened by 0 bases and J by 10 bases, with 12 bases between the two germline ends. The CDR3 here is CASSLDRPRAAFF. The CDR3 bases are TGTGCCAGCAGCTTAGATCGACCCAGGGCAGCTTTCTTT. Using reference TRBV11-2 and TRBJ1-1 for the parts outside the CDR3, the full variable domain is EAGVAQSPRYKIIEKRQSVAFWCNPISGHATLYWYQQILGQGPKLLIQFQNNGVVDDSQLPKDRFSAERLKGVDSTLKIQPAKLEDSAVYLCASSLDRPRAAFFGQGTRLTVV.

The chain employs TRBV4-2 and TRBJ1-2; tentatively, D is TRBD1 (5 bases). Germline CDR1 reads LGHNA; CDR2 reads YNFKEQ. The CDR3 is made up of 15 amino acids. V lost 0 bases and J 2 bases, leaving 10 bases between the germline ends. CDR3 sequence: CASSQDRRENYGYTF. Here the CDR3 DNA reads TGTGCCAGCAGCCAAGATCGCAGGGAAAACTATGGCTACACCTTC.

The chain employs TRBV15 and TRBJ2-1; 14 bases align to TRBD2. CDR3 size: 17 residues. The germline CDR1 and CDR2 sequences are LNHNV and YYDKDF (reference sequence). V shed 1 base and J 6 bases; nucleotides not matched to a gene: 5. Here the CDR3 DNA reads TGTGCCACCAGCAGAGGAACGGGACTAGCGGGGGTCAATGAGCAGTTCTTC. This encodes CATSRGTGLAGVNEQFF. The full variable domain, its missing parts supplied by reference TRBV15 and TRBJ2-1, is DAMVIQNPRYQVTQFGKPVTLSCSQTLNHNVMYWYQQKSSQAPKLLFHYYDKDFNNEADTPDNFQSRRPNTSFCFLDIRSPGLGDTAMYLCATSRGTGLAGVNEQFFGPGTRLTVL.

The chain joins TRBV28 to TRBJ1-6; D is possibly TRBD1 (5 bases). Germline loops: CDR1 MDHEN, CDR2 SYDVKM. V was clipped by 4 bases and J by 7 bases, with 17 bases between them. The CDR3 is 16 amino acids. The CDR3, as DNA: TGTGCCAGCAGTTCTTTCCCTGACAGTGGAAATTCACCCCTCCACTTT. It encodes CASSSFPDSGNSPLHF.

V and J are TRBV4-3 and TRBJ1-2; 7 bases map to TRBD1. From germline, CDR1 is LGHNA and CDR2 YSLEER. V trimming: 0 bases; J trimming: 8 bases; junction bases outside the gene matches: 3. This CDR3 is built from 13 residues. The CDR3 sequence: CASSQETGSGYTF. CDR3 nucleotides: TGCGCCAGCAGCCAAGAGACAGGGTCAGGCTACACCTTC.

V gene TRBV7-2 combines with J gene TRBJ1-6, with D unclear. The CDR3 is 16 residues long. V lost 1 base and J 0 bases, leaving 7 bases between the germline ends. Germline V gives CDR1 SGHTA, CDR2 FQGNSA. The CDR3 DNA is TGTGCCAGCAGCTTAGACTACCGCTCCTATAATTCACCCCTCCACTTT. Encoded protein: CASSLDYRSYNSPLHF.

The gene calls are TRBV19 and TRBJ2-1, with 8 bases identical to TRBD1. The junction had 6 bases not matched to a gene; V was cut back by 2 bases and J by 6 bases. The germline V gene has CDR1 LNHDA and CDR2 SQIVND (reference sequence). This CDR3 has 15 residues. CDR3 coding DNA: TGTGCCAGTAGTATAAGCACAGGGGGTTCCAATGAGCAGTTCTTC. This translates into CASSISTGGSNEQFF.

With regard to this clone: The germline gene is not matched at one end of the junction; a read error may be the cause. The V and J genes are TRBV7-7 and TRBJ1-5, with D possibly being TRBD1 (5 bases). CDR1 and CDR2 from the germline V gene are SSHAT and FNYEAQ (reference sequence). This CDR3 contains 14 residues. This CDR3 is CASSLALGDQPQHF. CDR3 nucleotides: TGTGCTAGCAGCTTAGCGTTAGGGGATCAGCCCCAGCATTTT.